Here is one T cell receptor beta chain with its context. This CDR3 spans 15 amino acids. Losses at the gene ends were 2 bases for V and 3 bases for J; bases not matched to a gene: 5. Germline loops: CDR1 SGDLS, CDR2 YYNGEE. The sample comes from a study of blood T cell repertoires in COVID-19. Study-wide background: Material from acute and convalescent COVID-19 was sourced from the United States, Italy and Spain.

Sequenced by immunoSEQ multiplex PCR; TCRdb stores in-frame clones only, minus some. In the table there are over 200,000 clones, around 90% of which are singletons. The clonotype originates from a man aged 30 to 39 with acute or convalescent COVID-19. The chain uses TRBV9 and TRBJ2-1, with 7 bases lining up with TRBD2. The sample taken for sequencing was peripheral blood. The CDR3 bases are TGTGCCAGCAGCGTCTCCAGCGGGGACTACAATGAGCAGTTCTTC. Residues: CASSVSSGDYNEQFF.